Included here is one T cell receptor beta chain sequence, with context. No cognate antigen has been identified for it. Nothing much larger sits one base from this clone, and base qualities are not available. The CDR3 starts with the cysteine, ends with the phenylalanine, and has 17 residues. Only the CDR3 DNA is retained, 51 bases long and in frame from the first base. The germline V gene yields SGHRS for CDR1 and YFSETQ for CDR2. V loses 4 bases at its end and J loses 0 bases; junction bases beyond the gene matches: 12. This sample was taken from a study of shared T cell receptors in the human thymus (dated by TCRdb to about 2021). Describing the broader study: The study examined how the human thymus generates shared, self-reactive T-cell receptor alpha chains.

The library was built by means of the immunoSEQ multiplex PCR assay. TCRdb took this table from immuneACCESS and kept in-frame rearrangements with V and J called. Such tables lack part of the clones; where checked against another copy, unresolved V genes explain under half of the gap, and the rest is unexplained. The sample table shows approximately 730,000 clones, and approximately 85% are seen once. Jointly, the top ten make up more than 0.01% of the sample. These same records also appear under a second study, on human thymus T cells. In that second paper, the authors write: The donors were immunologically healthy infants in Finland who had open corrective cardiac surgery for congenital heart defects. Thymus tissue was obtained as surgical resects removed during corrective cardiac surgery. V and J gene segment usage appeared biased in both thymic and peripheral blood repertoires. Highly overlapping thymic TCR repertoires among unrelated individuals were reported in the related research. The study used fewer than ten infant thymus samples plus four related peripheral blood samples to characterize TCR alpha and beta repertoires. Donor ages ranging from about 6 to 244 days were recorded, and several male and a couple of female infants were included in the cohort. Thymocytes were mechanically released from the tissue and were stored as pellets of about 9.5-33 million cells at -70 degrees C. A QIAsymphony instrument was used to extract genomic DNA from the frozen cell pellets. The immunoSEQ multiplex PCR assay was used to amplify the TCRB and TCRAD loci from a standardized quantity of quality-controlled genomic DNA. The V(D)J region was spanned by amplicons of a length sufficient to cover the CDR3 and to identify V and J genes. The commercial immunoSEQ service was used to sequence amplicons on an Illumina platform. Primer bias and sequencing errors were corrected as previously described, and TCRAD and TCRB were defined on the basis of the IMGT database. immunoSEQ Analyzer 3.0 and VDJTools were used for repertoire analysis, which covered basic statistics, V/J segment usage, diversity estimates, rarefaction and pairwise overlap. Diversity was estimated using the Chao1, ChaoE, Efron-Thisted, Shannon and inverse Simpson indices, and was also estimated on datasets down-sampled to the size of the smallest sample. Repertoire overlap was assessed by strict matching of CDR3 nucleotide sequence, V gene and J gene, and clustering was done by Jaccard-based multidimensional scaling. On average, thymus samples yielded hundreds of thousands of unique TCRB clonotypes, whereas blood samples yielded around 84,000.

The clonotype originates from a girl under three years old with a congenital heart defect. Donor details come from another sample of the same person, matched by shared clones. Material: thymocytes. The rearrangement combines TRBV5-1 with TRBJ2-7; the junction holds 8 bases that match TRBD2. The CDR3 protein sequence reads: CASSIAGIGWSSYEQYF. The nucleotides are TGCGCCAGCAGCATAGCGGGAATAGGATGGAGCTCCTACGAGCAGTACTTC.